What follows is one T cell receptor beta chain and its context. What it binds is unknown. The CDR3 has 16 amino acids. Germline values: CDR1 LNHDA, CDR2 SQIVND (reference sequence). The J segment lost 2 bases and the V segment lost 7 bases, leaving 11 bases of the junction unmatched. Generated by immunoSEQ multiplex PCR, the TCRdb table keeps only in-frame clones and is missing some. This table holds around 100,000 clones, approximately 87% found once. This sample was taken from a study of T cell responses to AZD1222 COVID-19 vaccine. Whole-study context: Second-dose groups at about 4 or about 12 weeks were pooled.

Study results and caveats: An increase in Spike-specific TCR breadth and depth was observed after two AZD1222 doses. Nearly half of spike-specific TCRs reportedly target unmutated variant regions.

This chain links TRBV19 with TRBJ1-3; TRBD1 agrees at 7 bases. The receptor comes from an adult in good health. The input for sequencing was peripheral blood, taken on day 0 of AZD1222 vaccination. In DNA form, the CDR3 reads TGTGCCAGTAACCGGGACAGAGCCATCCCTGGAAACACCATATATTTT. This gives the protein CASNRDRAIPGNTIYF. The entire variable domain, with the rest obtained from reference TRBV19 and TRBJ1-3, is as follows: DGGITQSPKYLFRKEGQNVTLSCEQNLNHDAMYWYRQDPGQGLRLIYYSQIVNDFQKGDIAEGYSVSREKKESFPLTVTSAQKNPTAFYLCASNRDRAIPGNTIYFGEGSWLTVV.